This is a list of T cell receptor beta chains from one sample in a study of cytomegalovirus exposure and HLA in healthy donors. The protocol was immunoSEQ multiplex PCR, while the TCRdb copy is restricted to in-frame clones and leaves out a portion. The sample carries 150,000 to 200,000 clones, about 81% recorded once. Sequences were obtained from PBMCs. The origin of the receptors is a woman aged 18-29 years in good health and CMV-seropositive. Each CDR3 is given with its conserved first and last residue. A D gene is named only where the DNA matches it firmly. Only part of the rows carry a size: once, few, many, or a class if the clone is expanded.

CDR3nt,CDR3aa,j_gene,v_gene,d_gene,abundance
TGTGCCAGCAGTTCCGGGACAGGGGTGGTTGGAGCTTTCTTT,CASSSGTGVVGAFF,TRBJ1-1,TRBV5-4,TRBD1,once
TGCGCCAGCAGCTCGGCGGGGGGATACGAGCAGTACTTC,CASSSAGGYEQYF,TRBJ2-7,TRBV5-1,TRBD2,.
TGTGCCATCAGTGCCCGGCAGGGGGATGAAAAACTGTTTTTT,CAISARQGDEKLFF,TRBJ1-4,TRBV10-3,TRBD1,.
TGCAGTGTCGGCTCGGGTACGCAGTATTTT,CSVGSGTQYF,TRBJ2-3,TRBV20-1,.,.
TGTGCCAGCAGGTCACTGACACAGGGCGCCAATCAGCCCCAGCATTTT,CASRSLTQGANQPQHF,TRBJ1-5,TRBV27,.,.
TGTGCCAGCAGCTCAGGGACAGACCAAGAGACCCAGTACTTC,CASSSGTDQETQYF,TRBJ2-5,TRBV5-4,TRBD1,.
TGCGCCAGCAGCGAGGGACAGGCGGCTCTGGCTTTCTTT,CASSEGQAALAFF,TRBJ1-1,TRBV4-1,TRBD1,.
TGTGCCAGCCAAAAAGGGGGATCTATGTACGAGCAGTACTTC,CASQKGGSMYEQYF,TRBJ2-7,TRBV28,.,.
TGTGCCAGCAGCTTACGGGGACAGGGGAATGAAAAACTGTTTTTT,CASSLRGQGNEKLFF,TRBJ1-4,TRBV11-2,TRBD1,.
TGTGCCAGCAATCCACAGGGCAGGAAAACTGAAGCTTTCTTT,CASNPQGRKTEAFF,TRBJ1-1,TRBV6-5,.,.
TGTGCCAGCAGTACGGGGGGGCTGGAGACCCAGTACTTC,CASSTGGLETQYF,TRBJ2-5,TRBV6-5,TRBD2,.
TGTGCCAGCAGTTTATGGGGACAGGGGGCGAGCAATGAGCAGTTCTTC,CASSLWGQGASNEQFF,TRBJ2-1,TRBV27,TRBD1,.
TGTGCCAGCCTGACAGGGAGTGGAAACACCATATATTTT,CASLTGSGNTIYF,TRBJ1-3,TRBV18,TRBD1,.
TGCAGTGCAACAGTGAACACTGAAGCTTTCTTT,CSATVNTEAFF,TRBJ1-1,TRBV20-1,.,.
TGTGCCAGCAGTGACGGGCGGGGGGCCACAGATACGCAGTATTTT,CASSDGRGATDTQYF,TRBJ2-3,TRBV6-4,TRBD2,few
TGCAGCGTTCCGCGTACTGTAGGCTACACCTTC,CSVPRTVGYTF,TRBJ1-2,TRBV29-1,.,.
TGTGCCAGCAGCCTGGGACAGGCCTATTCACCCCTCCACTTT,CASSLGQAYSPLHF,TRBJ1-6,TRBV5-4,TRBD1,.
TGTTCCAGCAGCGTCCTGACAGGGGCCCCCACCGGGGAGCTGTTTTTT,CSSSVLTGAPTGELFF,TRBJ2-2,TRBV7-9,TRBD1,.
TGTGCCAGTAGTTCTCAGACATTTTCTGGGCAGTTCTTC,CASSSQTFSGQFF,TRBJ2-1,TRBV19,.,.
TGCAGCGGTCGACAGGGGACTGAAGCTTTCTTT,CSGRQGTEAFF,TRBJ1-1,TRBV29-1,TRBD1,once
TGTGCCAGCAGTCCCCAGAGGGAGAATCAGCCCCAGCATTTT,CASSPQRENQPQHF,TRBJ1-5,TRBV28,.,.
TGTGCCAGCAGCCGGGGACTAGACGGAGTCATTCAGTACTTC,CASSRGLDGVIQYF,TRBJ2-4,TRBV2,TRBD2,.
TGCGCCAGCAGCTTGGGTGTAGTGTCGATGAACACTGAAGCTTTCTTT,CASSLGVVSMNTEAFF,TRBJ1-1,TRBV5-1,.,.
TGCGCCAGCACCGCTCGGACAGGGAGCACAGATACGCAGTATTTT,CASTARTGSTDTQYF,TRBJ2-3,TRBV5-1,TRBD1,.
TGTGCCAGCAGCTTAGGGGGGGGGCCCTCTGGGGCCAACGTCCTGACTTTC,CASSLGGGPSGANVLTF,TRBJ2-6,TRBV7-2,.,.
TGCGCCAGCAGTGTGGGGGGACTTTCTTTTACCTACGAGCAGTACTTC,CASSVGGLSFTYEQYF,TRBJ2-7,TRBV5-1,.,.
TGTGCCTGGAGTACAGGGGTCAACGAGCAGTACTTC,CAWSTGVNEQYF,TRBJ2-7,TRBV30,TRBD1,.
TGTGCCAGCAGCCAAGGGGCGGGGGGGACAGATACGCAGTATTTT,CASSQGAGGTDTQYF,TRBJ2-3,TRBV7-3,TRBD2,few
TGTGCCAGCAGCGTAGTCCCCCTTACGAGAATCGGGGAGCTGTTTTTT,CASSVVPLTRIGELFF,TRBJ2-2,TRBV9,.,.
TGTGCCAGCAGCGTAGGAGGTAGCACAGATACGCAGTATTTT,CASSVGGSTDTQYF,TRBJ2-3,TRBV9,.,.
TGTGCCAGCACTATGACAGGGTCTAACCCTGAAGCTTTCTTT,CASTMTGSNPEAFF,TRBJ1-1,TRBV6-1,TRBD1,.
TGTGCCAGCAGCCGACGGACAGGGGGAGGCTACGAGCAGTACTTC,CASSRRTGGGYEQYF,TRBJ2-7,TRBV7-2,TRBD1,.
TGTGCCAGCAGCTTGGCAGGCAACACTGAAGCTTTCTTT,CASSLAGNTEAFF,TRBJ1-1,TRBV5-4,.,once
TGCGCCCGGGCGGGGCTCCGGGCCAAAAACATTCAGTACTTC,CARAGLRAKNIQYF,TRBJ2-4,TRBV23-1,.,.
TGTGCCATCAGTGAATTAGGAGGCTCCTACGAGCAGTACTTC,CAISELGGSYEQYF,TRBJ2-7,TRBV10-3,.,.
TGTGCCAGCAGCTTAGTGGCTAGCCGAGAGACCCAGTACTTC,CASSLVASRETQYF,TRBJ2-5,TRBV7-2,.,.
TGTGCCAGCAGTGAAGGTCGGGGGATGAACACTGAAGCTTTCTTT,CASSEGRGMNTEAFF,TRBJ1-1,TRBV25-1,.,.
TGTGCCAGCAGTTACGGGGACTCCAATGCCCAGTACTTC,CASSYGDSNAQYF,TRBJ2-5,TRBV6-5,.,.
TGTGCCAGCAGTGAAGGCCAGGGGGGAACAGATACGCAGTATTTT,CASSEGQGGTDTQYF,TRBJ2-3,TRBV6-4,.,.
TGTGCCAGCAGTGTGAGCTACGAGCAGTACTTC,CASSVSYEQYF,TRBJ2-7,TRBV25-1,.,.
TGTGCCAGCAGCTTGGTAGGAGGCAATCAGCCCCAGCATTTT,CASSLVGGNQPQHF,TRBJ1-5,TRBV5-5,.,.